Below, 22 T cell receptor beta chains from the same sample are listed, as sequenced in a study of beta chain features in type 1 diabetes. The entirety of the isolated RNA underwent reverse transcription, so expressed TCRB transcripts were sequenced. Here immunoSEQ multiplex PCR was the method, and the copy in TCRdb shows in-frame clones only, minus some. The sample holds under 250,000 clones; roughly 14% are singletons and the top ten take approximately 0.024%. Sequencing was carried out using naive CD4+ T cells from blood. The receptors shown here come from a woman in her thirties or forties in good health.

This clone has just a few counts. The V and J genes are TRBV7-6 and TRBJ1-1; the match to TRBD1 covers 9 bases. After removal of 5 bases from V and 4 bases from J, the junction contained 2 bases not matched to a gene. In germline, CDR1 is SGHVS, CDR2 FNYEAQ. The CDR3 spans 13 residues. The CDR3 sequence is CASSGQGFTEAFF. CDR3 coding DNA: TGTGCCAGCAGCGGACAGGGGTTCACTGAAGCTTTCTTT. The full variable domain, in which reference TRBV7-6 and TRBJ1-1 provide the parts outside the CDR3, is GAGVSQSPRYKVTKRGQDVALRCDPISGHVSLYWYRQALGQGPEFLTYFNYEAQQDKSGLPNDRFSAERPEGSISTLTIQRTEQRDSAMYRCASSGQGFTEAFFGQGTRLTVV.

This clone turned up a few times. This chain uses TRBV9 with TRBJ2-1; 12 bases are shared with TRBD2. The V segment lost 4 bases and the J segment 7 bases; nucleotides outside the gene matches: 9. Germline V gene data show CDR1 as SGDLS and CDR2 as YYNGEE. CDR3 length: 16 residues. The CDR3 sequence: CASSPPGTSGSNEQFF. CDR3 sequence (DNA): TGTGCCAGCAGCCCCCCCGGGACTAGCGGGTCGAATGAGCAGTTCTTC.

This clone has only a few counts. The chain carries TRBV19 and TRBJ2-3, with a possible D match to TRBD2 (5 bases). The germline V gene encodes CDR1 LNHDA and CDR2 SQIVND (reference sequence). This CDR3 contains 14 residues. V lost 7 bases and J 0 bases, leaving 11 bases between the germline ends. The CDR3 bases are TGTGCCAGTACACAACGGGGAAGCACAGATACGCAGTATTTT. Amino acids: CASTQRGSTDTQYF. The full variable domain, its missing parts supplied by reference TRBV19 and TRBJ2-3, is DGGITQSPKYLFRKEGQNVTLSCEQNLNHDAMYWYRQDPGQGLRLIYYSQIVNDFQKGDIAEGYSVSREKKESFPLTVTSAQKNPTAFYLCASTQRGSTDTQYFGPGTRLTVL.

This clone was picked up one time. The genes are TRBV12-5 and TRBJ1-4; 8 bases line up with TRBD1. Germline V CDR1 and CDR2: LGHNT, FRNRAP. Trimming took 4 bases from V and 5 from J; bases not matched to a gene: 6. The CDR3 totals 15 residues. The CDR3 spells CASGSGQGKNEKLFF. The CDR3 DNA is TGTGCTAGTGGTTCTGGACAGGGCAAAAATGAAAAACTGTTTTTT.

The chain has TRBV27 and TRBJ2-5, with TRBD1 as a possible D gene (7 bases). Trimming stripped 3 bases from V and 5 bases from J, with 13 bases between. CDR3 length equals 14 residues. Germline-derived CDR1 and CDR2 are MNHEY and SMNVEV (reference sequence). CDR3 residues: CASSFTGAGETQYF. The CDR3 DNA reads TGTGCCAGCAGTTTCACAGGGGCGGGGGAGACCCAGTACTTC.

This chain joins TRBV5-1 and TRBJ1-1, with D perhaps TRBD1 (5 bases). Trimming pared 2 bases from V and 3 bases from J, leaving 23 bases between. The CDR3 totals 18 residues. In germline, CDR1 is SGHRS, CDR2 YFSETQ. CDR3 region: CASSFWLQAPSLYTEAFF. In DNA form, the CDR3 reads TGCGCCAGCAGCTTCTGGTTACAGGCACCCTCGTTGTACACTGAAGCTTTCTTT.

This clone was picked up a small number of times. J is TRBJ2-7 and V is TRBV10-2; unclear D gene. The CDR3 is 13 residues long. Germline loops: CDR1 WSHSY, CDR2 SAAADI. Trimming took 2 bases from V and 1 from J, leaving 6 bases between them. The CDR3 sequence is CASSEVASYEQYF. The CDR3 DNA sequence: TGCGCCAGCAGTGAGGTAGCTTCCTACGAGCAGTACTTC.

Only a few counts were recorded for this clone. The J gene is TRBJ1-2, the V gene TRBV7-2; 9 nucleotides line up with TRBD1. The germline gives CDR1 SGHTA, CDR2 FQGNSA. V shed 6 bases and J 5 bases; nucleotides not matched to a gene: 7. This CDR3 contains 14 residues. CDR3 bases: TGTGCCAGCAGTCGGGACAGGGATGGGTATGGCTACACCTTC. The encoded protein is CASSRDRDGYGYTF.

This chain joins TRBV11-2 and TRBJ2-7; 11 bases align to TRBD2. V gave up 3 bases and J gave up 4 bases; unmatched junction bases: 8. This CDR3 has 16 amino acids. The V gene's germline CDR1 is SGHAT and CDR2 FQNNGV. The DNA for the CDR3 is TGTGCCAGCAGCTTGGGTAGCGGGGGGGCCTCGTACGAGCAGTACTTC. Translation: CASSLGSGGASYEQYF.

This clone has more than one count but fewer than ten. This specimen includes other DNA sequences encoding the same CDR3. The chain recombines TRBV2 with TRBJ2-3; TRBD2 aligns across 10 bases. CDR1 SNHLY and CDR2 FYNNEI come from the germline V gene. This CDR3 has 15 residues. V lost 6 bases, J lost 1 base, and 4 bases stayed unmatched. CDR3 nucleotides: TGTGCCAGCAGCCGTCTAGCGGGGGGCACAGATACGCAGTATTTT. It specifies CASSRLAGGTDTQYF.

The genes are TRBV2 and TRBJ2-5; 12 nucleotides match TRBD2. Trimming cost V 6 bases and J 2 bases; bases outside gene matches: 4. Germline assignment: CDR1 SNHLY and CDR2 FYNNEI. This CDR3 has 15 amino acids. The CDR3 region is CASRPSGGAQETQYF. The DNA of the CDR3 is TGTGCCAGCAGACCTAGCGGGGGGGCACAAGAGACCCAGTACTTC.

CDR3 nucleotides: TGCAGCGTTCAACTGGGGACAGGGGTTGAGGAGACCCAGTACTTC. This encodes CSVQLGTGVEETQYF. The chain has TRBV29-1 and TRBJ2-5; 10 nucleotides align to TRBD1. V lost 5 bases to trimming and J lost 5 bases; unmatched junction nucleotides: 11. The V gene's germline CDR1 is SQVTM and CDR2 ANQGSEA. CDR3 size: 15 residues.

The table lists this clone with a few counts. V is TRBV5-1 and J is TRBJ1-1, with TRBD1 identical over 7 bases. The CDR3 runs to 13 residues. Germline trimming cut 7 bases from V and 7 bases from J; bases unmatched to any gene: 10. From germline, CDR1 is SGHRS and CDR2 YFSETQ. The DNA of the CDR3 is TGCGCCAGCGCCGCAGGGGGGTTGAGTGAAGCTTTCTTT. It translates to CASAAGGLSEAFF.

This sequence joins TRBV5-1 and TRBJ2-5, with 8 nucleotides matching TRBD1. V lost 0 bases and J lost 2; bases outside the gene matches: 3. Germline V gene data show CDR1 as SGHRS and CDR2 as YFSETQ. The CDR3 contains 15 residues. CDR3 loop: CASSLADREQETQYF. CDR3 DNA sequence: TGCGCCAGCAGCTTGGCGGACAGGGAACAAGAGACCCAGTACTTC. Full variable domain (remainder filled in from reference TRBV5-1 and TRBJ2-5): KAGVTQTPRYLIKTRGQQVTLSCSPISGHRSVSWYQQTPGQGLQFLFEYFSETQRNKGNFPGRFSGRQFSNSRSEMNVSTLELGDSALYLCASSLADREQETQYFGPGTRLLVL.

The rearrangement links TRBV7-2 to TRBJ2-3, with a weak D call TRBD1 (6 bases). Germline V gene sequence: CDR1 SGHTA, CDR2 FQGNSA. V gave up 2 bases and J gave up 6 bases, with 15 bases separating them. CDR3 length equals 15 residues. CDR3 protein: CASSLLGAGSDTQYF. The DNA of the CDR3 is TGTGCCAGCAGCTTATTGGGGGCCGGATCCGATACGCAGTATTTT.

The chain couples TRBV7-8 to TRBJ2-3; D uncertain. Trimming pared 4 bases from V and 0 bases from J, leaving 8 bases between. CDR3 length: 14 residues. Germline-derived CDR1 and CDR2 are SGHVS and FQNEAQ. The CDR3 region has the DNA TGTGCCAGCAGCTCGAAAACTAGCACAGATACGCAGTATTTT. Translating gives CASSSKTSTDTQYF. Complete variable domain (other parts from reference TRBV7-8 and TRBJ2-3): GAGVSQSPRYKVAKRGQDVALRCDPISGHVSLFWYQQALGQGPEFLTYFQNEAQLDKSGLPSDRFFAERPEGSVSTLKIQRTQQEDSAVYLCASSSKTSTDTQYFGPGTRLTVL.

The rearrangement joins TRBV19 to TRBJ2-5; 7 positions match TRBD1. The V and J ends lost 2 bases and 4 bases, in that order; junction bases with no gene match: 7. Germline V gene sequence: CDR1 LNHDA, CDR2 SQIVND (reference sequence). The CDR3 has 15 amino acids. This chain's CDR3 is CASSIRETGRETQYF. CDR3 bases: TGTGCCAGTAGTATACGCGAGACAGGGAGAGAGACCCAGTACTTC. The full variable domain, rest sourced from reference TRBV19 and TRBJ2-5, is DGGITQSPKYLFRKEGQNVTLSCEQNLNHDAMYWYRQDPGQGLRLIYYSQIVNDFQKGDIAEGYSVSREKKESFPLTVTSAQKNPTAFYLCASSIRETGRETQYFGPGTRLLVL.

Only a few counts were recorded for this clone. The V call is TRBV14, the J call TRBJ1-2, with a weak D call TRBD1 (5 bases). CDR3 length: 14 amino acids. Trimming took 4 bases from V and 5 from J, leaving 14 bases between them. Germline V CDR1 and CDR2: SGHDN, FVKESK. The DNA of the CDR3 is TGTGCCAGCAGCCCCCCGGACACGGATTATGGCTACACCTTC. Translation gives CASSPPDTDYGYTF.

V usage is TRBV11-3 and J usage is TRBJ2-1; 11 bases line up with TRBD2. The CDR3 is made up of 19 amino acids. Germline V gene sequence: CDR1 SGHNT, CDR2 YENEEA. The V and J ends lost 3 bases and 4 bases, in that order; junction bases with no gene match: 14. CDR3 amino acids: CASSFSAGLAGLFYNEQFF. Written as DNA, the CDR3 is TGTGCCAGCAGCTTTTCGGCCGGACTAGCGGGTCTTTTTTACAATGAGCAGTTCTTC.

CDR3 sequence (DNA): TGTGCCAGCTCTAGCGGTGAGGACACTGAAGCTTTCTTT. Translation gives CASSSGEDTEAFF. This rearrangement joins TRBV18 to TRBJ1-1; no definite D call. This CDR3 has 13 residues. The ends were cut back, 6 bases at V and 3 bases at J, with 11 bases in the middle. Per the germline V gene, CDR1 is KGHSH and CDR2 is LQKENI.

The CDR3 sequence: CASSLAPPAGGLNRIETQYF. The CDR3 DNA follows: TGTGCCAGCAGCTTAGCGCCTCCAGCGGGGGGCCTTAACAGGATAGAGACCCAGTACTTC. This chain joins TRBV7-6 and TRBJ2-5, with 9 bases that match TRBD2. The germline gives CDR1 SGHVS, CDR2 FNYEAQ. The ends lost 0 bases at V and 4 bases at J; junction bases unmatched: 18. This CDR3 is built from 20 residues.

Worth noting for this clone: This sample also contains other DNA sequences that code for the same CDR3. The CDR3 nucleotides are TGTGCCAGCAGCGTAGGGACTAGCGGGGGGGCCGGTGAGACCCAGTACTTC. Its translation is CASSVGTSGGAGETQYF. This chain links TRBV9 with TRBJ2-5; 15 bases map to TRBD2. This CDR3 region has 17 residues. CDR1 and CDR2 (germline): SGDLS, YYNGEE. Trimming cost V 0 bases and J 5 bases; bases outside gene matches: 5.